This TCR beta chain stems from a study of blood T cell repertoires in COVID-19. For the study at large: The United States, Italy and Spain supplied acute and convalescent COVID-19 samples. In each case, the material was cDNA or gDNA derived from T cells, B-cell-depleted T cells, or PBMCs.

Original processing methods: Estimated nucleated cell counts came from reference gene primer amplification. Sequenced by immunoSEQ multiplex PCR; TCRdb stores in-frame clones only, minus some. The V and J calls and clone size come from that table; D and trimming were worked out from the DNA. The repertoire holds 150,000 or so clones, about 83% seen once, with about 12% in the top ten. Germline lookup yields CDR1 SGHTA and CDR2 FQGTGA. After removal of 2 bases from V and 0 bases from J, the junction contained 7 bases not matched to a gene. There are 17 residues in the CDR3. Source material: peripheral blood. V usage is TRBV7-3 and J usage is TRBJ2-3, with 8 bases matching TRBD2. The clonotype originates from a woman aged 55 to 70 with COVID-19, enrolled during active disease. The CDR3 is CASSLEIAGLSTDTQYF. CDR3 nucleotides: TGTGCCAGCAGCTTAGAAATAGCGGGGCTTAGCACAGATACGCAGTATTTT.